These 2 T cell receptor beta chains share one sample of origin, sequenced in a study of immune evolution from preneoplasia to lung adenocarcinoma. The method was immunoSEQ multiplex PCR; TCRdb's version includes in-frame clones alone and lacks a portion of them. The sample consists of under 9,000 clones, 70% to 80% of them appearing once. The sample consisted of FFPE atypical adenomatous hyperplasia tissue from the lung. As for subset: atypical adenomatous hyperplasia (AAH), lung preneoplasia. The receptor set was obtained from a donor aged 70 or over with lung adenocarcinoma. Some clones in this sample may be carry-over from other donors' samples.

J is TRBJ2-7 and V is TRBV2; no definite D call. From germline, CDR1 is SNHLY and CDR2 FYNNEI. The length of the CDR3 is 12 residues. V was shortened by 7 bases and J by 3 bases, with 10 bases between the two germline ends. Here the CDR3 DNA reads TGTGCCAGCAACGCAGAAAGCTACGAGCAGTACTTC. This gives the protein CASNAESYEQYF.

This clone was seen a few times. The J gene is TRBJ2-1, the V gene TRBV7-2; 8 bases agree with TRBD1. J lost 3 bases, V lost 5 bases, and 6 bases had no gene match. The V gene's germline CDR1 is SGHTA and CDR2 FQGNSA. The CDR3 sequence is 15 residues long. The CDR3 reads CASSPGQERYNEQFF. The CDR3 bases are TGTGCCAGCAGCCCGGGACAGGAACGCTACAATGAGCAGTTCTTC. Using reference TRBV7-2 and TRBJ2-1 for the parts outside the CDR3, the full variable domain is GAGVSQSPSNKVTEKGKDVELRCDPISGHTALYWYRQSLGQGLEFLIYFQGNSAPDKSGLPSDRFSAERTGGSVSTLTIQRTQQEDSAVYLCASSPGQERYNEQFFGPGTRLTVL.